A single TCR beta chain is shown here with its context. This clonotype showed up many times. This clone's antigen is unknown. There are no base qualities to consult, and no much larger clone falls within one base. The sample belongs to a study of tumor-infiltrating lymphocytes in primary liver carcinoma (TCRdb year 2017). Broadly, across the study: Hepatocellular carcinoma (four) or combined HCC and intrahepatic cholangiocarcinoma (one) was present in the five patients, who were three men and two women aged 30 to 69 years. The tumors of the five patients were staged as T1-T3 N0M0, with maximum diameters ranging from roughly 4.2 to 10 cm. To link TCRbeta repertoire diversity with the local molecular phenotype, the approximately 27 tumor region samples were profiled using Agilent mRNA microarrays. Roughly 3.65 to 7.13 million productive TCRbeta reads were obtained per sample, and no significant difference in read depth was found between tissue types. TCRbeta repertoire sequencing covered 35 specimens from 5 patients: some 25 tumor regions, 5 adjacent noncancerous liver tissues and 5 peripheral blood samples. For each liver tumor, the study sampled five regions along with adjacent normal tissue and blood, and applied TCRbeta repertoire sequencing, expression microarrays and whole-exome sequencing. Technical replicate repertoires showed high reproducibility, with mean shared-clone rates roughly 0.89 and correlation coefficients above 0.98.

TCRbeta-specific cDNA was reverse-transcribed from about 500 ng total RNA using a constant-region primer and ProtoScript II reverse transcriptase. TCRbeta libraries were built with three nested multiplex PCR rounds, a slightly modified ARM-PCR procedure. Each of the first two PCR rounds ran for around 10 cycles using multiplex TRBV1-TRBV30 forward primers together with a Cbeta reverse primer. Sample barcodes and Illumina adapters were attached in a final 25-cycle PCR using Deep VentR polymerase. Before sequencing, amplicons of 200-500 bp were gel-purified using a QIAquick gel extraction kit. An Illumina HiSeq 2500 was used to sequence the TCRbeta amplicons, generating 250-bp paired-end reads. In the authors' own workflow: Reads were quality-trimmed with Trimmomatic v0.33, and paired reads were merged with FLASH v1.2.11 to recover full CDR3 sequences. MiGEC v1.2.1b assigned V, D and J germline segments to the rearranged TCRbeta sequences. Clonotype statistics and Shannon-Wiener diversity indices were computed with VDJtools v1.0.0. Except for diversity analysis, only each sample's 250 most abundant clonotypes were used in subsequent analyses to reduce sampling bias. TCRdb handled the public reads itself, with Q25 trimming in fastp and clone calling in MiXCR, and kept productive beta chains. For every CDR3 protein sequence, its rows merge into one entry that carries the most common genes and DNA. TCRdb's processing, not the study's, gives the V and J calls here. The sample data list 90,000 to 100,000 distinct CDR3 sequences, and over 55% of these were observed just once. Of the sample, over 9% falls within the top ten clones.

V and J are truncated by 4 bases and 9 bases respectively, leaving an intervening sequence of 9 bases. The germline V gene yields MNHEY for CDR1 and SVGEGT for CDR2. Its CDR3 holds 11 amino acids, cysteine through phenylalanine. This entry keeps only the CDR3 DNA: 33 bases, framed from base 1. Results the study describes overall, beyond this receptor: Since the samples were bulk and unsorted, there was no way to compare CD4+ and CD8+ T cell repertoires. The study included only a handful of patients, and the authors note findings should be validated in a larger study. Repertoire overlap was higher between tumor regions (mean about 35%) than tumor-adjacent (around 17%) or tumor-blood (approximately 14%) pairs, consistent with antigen-driven expansion. Only about 7-25% of top clones were found in all five regions of a tumor, suggesting spatial heterogeneity of tumor-infiltrating T cells. Only the TCR beta chain was sequenced, which likely underestimates true repertoire diversity because unpaired alpha chains were not captured. The top 250 clones accounted for a significantly greater share of the repertoire in tumors than in blood (p = 0.039).

Total RNA and DNA were co-extracted from around 20-30 mg of bulk tissue with the AllPrep DNA/RNA mini kit, without cell sorting. Surgical resection was performed in China between 2015 and early 2016 on a handful of patients with histopathologically diagnosed primary liver carcinoma. At the time of sampling, the patients were treatment-naive and had chronic HBV infection. Five spatially separated regions were sampled from each tumor: the superior, inferior, left-lateral and right-lateral poles, plus the tumor centre. Histological examination found more than 80% viable tumor cells in every tumor sample. Each fresh piece of tumor and adjacent tissue was cut in two, with one half stored in RNAlater at -80 degrees C and the other half sent for histology.

Here the chain combines TRBV6-2 or TRBV6-3 and TRBJ1-1; no D gene is confidently identified. Sample: liver tumor tissue from sampling region 5. The intended sense of this specimen's cell subset or site label: tumor region T5, tumor centre. The sequence came from a woman aged 60-70 years with primary liver carcinoma and hepatitis B virus infection. The CDR3 here reads CASSFGPKAFF. The DNA sequence is as follows: TGTGCCAGCAGTTTTGGTCCCAAAGCTTTCTTT.